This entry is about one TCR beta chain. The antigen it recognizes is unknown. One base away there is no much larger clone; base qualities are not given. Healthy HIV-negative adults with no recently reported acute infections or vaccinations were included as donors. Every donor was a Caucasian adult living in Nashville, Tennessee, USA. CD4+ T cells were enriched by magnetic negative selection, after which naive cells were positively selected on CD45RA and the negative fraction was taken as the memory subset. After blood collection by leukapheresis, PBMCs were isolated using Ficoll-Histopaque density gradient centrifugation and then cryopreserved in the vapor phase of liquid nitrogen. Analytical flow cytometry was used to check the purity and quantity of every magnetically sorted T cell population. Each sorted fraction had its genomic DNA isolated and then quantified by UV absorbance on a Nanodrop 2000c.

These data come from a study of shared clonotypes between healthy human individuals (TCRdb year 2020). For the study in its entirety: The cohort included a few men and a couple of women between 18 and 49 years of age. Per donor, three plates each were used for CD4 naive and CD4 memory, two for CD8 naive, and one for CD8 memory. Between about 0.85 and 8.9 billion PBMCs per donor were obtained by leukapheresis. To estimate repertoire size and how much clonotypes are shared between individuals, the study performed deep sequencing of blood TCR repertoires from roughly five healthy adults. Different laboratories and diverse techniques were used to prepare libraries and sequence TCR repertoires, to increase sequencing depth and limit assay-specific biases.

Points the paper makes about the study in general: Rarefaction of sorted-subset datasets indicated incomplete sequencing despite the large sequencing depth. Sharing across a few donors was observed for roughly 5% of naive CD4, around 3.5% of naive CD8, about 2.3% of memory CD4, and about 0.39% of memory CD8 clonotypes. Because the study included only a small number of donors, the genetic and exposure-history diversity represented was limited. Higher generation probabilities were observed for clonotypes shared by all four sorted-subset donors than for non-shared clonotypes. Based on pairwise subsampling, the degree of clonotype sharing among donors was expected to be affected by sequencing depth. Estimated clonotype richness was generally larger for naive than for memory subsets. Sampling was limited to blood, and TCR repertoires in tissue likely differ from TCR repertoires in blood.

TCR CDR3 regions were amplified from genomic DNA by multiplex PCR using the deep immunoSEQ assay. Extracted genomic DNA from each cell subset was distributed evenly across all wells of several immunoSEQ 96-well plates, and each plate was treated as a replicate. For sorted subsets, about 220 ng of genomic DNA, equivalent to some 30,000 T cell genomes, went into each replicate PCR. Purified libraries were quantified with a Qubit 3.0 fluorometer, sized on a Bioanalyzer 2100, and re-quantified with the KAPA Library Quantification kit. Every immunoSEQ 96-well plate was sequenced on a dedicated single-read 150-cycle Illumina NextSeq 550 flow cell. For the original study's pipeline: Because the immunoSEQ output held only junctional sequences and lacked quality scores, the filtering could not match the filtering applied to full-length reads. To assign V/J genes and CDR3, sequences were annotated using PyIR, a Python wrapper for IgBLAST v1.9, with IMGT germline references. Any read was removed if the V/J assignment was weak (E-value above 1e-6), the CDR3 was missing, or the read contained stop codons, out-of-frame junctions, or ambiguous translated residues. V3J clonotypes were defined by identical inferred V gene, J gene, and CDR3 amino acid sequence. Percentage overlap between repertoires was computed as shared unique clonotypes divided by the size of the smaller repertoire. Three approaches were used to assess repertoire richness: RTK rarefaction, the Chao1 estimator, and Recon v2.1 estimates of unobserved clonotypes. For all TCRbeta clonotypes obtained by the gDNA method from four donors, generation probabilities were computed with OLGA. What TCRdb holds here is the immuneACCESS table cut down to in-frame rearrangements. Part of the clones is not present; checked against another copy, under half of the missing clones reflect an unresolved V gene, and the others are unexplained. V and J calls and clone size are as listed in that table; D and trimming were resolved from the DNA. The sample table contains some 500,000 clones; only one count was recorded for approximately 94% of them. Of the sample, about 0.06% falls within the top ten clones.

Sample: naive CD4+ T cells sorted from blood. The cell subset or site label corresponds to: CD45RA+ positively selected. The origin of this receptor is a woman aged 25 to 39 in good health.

The DNA sequence is as follows: TGTGCCAGCAGTGACTCGGCTAGCGTCCCCACAGATACGCAGTATTTT. This sequence encodes CASSDSASVPTDTQYF. The chain is assembled from TRBV6-4 and TRBJ2-3; a tentative D match to TRBD2 spans 6 bases. The CDR3 numbers 16 residues from cysteine through phenylalanine. The CDR3 DNA has 48 bases and is translated from base 1. Cut back by 0 bases and 2 bases, the V and J ends lie 12 bases apart. The germline V gene supplies CDR1 MRHNA and CDR2 SNTAGT.